These 32 T cell receptor beta chains originate from one sample sequenced in a study of response to subunit inactivated influenza vaccine. TCRdb analysed the RT-PCR reads with MiXCR anew, one entry per CDR3 protein. This sample has hundreds of thousands of distinct CDR3 sequences, with roughly 8.2% found just once. Source: PBMCs from blood, taken roughly 24 months after vaccination. The receptors derive from a man between 45 and 75 years old who received an inactivated influenza vaccine.

The genes are TRBV20-1 and TRBJ1-6, with a weak D call TRBD1 (5 bases). This CDR3 region has 15 residues. CDR1 and CDR2 from the germline V gene are DFQATT and SNEGSKA (reference sequence). Trimming removed 0 bases from V and 6 bases from J, with 12 bases in between. The CDR3 loop is CSARERGAANSPLHF. DNA for the CDR3: TGCAGTGCTAGAGAGCGAGGGGCGGCTAATTCACCCCTCCACTTT.

The gene calls are TRBV20-1 and TRBJ2-1; 9 nucleotides align to TRBD2. This CDR3 is built from 14 residues. With 3 bases clipped from V and 7 bases from J, the junction kept 7 bases outside the gene matches. Germline CDR1 is DFQATT and CDR2 is SNEGSKA (reference sequence). The DNA of the CDR3 is TGCAGTGCTAGGTCGCGGGGGGGCTTAAATGAGCAGTTCTTC. Its translation is CSARSRGGLNEQFF.

The gene calls are TRBV5-1 and TRBJ1-2; 8 nucleotides match TRBD1. V trimming: 0 bases; J trimming: 5 bases; junction bases outside the gene matches: 6. Germline values: CDR1 SGHRS, CDR2 YFSETQ. The CDR3 extends over 15 amino acids. DNA of the CDR3: TGCGCCAGCAGCTTGGCCTTGGACAGGGCTTATGGCTACACCTTC. Its protein product is CASSLALDRAYGYTF.

There are a few counts of this clonotype. Just one base apart from a much larger clone, this may be a read error. This chain connects TRBV6-5 to TRBJ2-1; D tentatively reads TRBD1 or TRBD2 (5 bases each). CDR1 is MNHEY, CDR2 SVGAGI, per germline. Trimming left V 2 bases short and J 9 bases short, with 17 bases between. The CDR3 is made up of 15 amino acids. CDR3 amino acids: CASSYGTGWTSEQFF. As DNA, the CDR3 is TGTGCCAGCAGTTACGGTACGGGATGGACAAGTGAGCAGTTCTTC.

The table lists this clonotype with a few counts. V is TRBV12-3 or TRBV12-4 and J is TRBJ2-2; 13 bases line up with TRBD2. V lost 5 bases to trimming and J lost 6 bases; unmatched junction nucleotides: 3. The CDR3 runs 15 residues. The CDR3 DNA is TGTGCCAGCAGTAGGACTAGCGGGGGTGCCGGGGAGCTGTTTTTT. Amino acids: CASSRTSGGAGELFF.

The chain links TRBV6-1 to TRBJ1-2, with TRBD1 matching 8 bases. The length of the CDR3 is 14 residues. J gave up 7 bases and V 5 bases, and 9 bases lay outside the gene matches. Looked up from germline, CDR1 is MNHNS and CDR2 is SASEGT. CDR3 amino acids: CASSTIQGESGYTF. In DNA form, the CDR3 reads TGTGCCAGCAGTACCATACAGGGGGAGAGTGGCTACACCTTC.

The V gene is TRBV27, the J gene TRBJ1-6; 7 nucleotides agree with TRBD1. This CDR3 has 14 amino acids. V dropped 4 bases and J dropped 7; count of bases not matched to a gene: 4. In germline, CDR1 is MNHEY, CDR2 SMNVEV (reference sequence). The CDR3 DNA is TGTGCCAGCAGTTATCAGGGGGGGAATTCACCCCTCCACTTT. Protein: CASSYQGGNSPLHF.

In its sample, this clonotype was seen a few times. This chain connects TRBV20-1 to TRBJ2-5; 10 positions agree with TRBD1. J lost 4 bases, V lost 8 bases, and 4 bases had no gene match. The CDR3 has 12 amino acids. CDR1 is DFQATT, CDR2 SNEGSKA, per germline (reference sequence). The DNA of the CDR3 is TGCAGTACCCGACAGGGGGCAGAGACCCAGTACTTC. It translates to CSTRQGAETQYF.

This clonotype was observed a few times. The V gene is TRBV12-3 or TRBV12-4, the J gene TRBJ2-5; 7 bases agree with TRBD2. After removal of 3 bases from V and 2 bases from J, the junction contained 6 bases not matched to a gene. This CDR3 contains 15 residues. CDR3 amino acids: CASSFSTSRQETQYF. The DNA for the CDR3 is TGTGCCAGCAGTTTTTCGACTAGCAGACAAGAGACCCAGTACTTC.

This clonotype was seen ten or more times. The chain joins TRBV29-1 to TRBJ2-1; no definite D call. V was cut by 4 bases and J by 8 bases, with 24 bases left in between. CDR1 and CDR2 (germline): SQVTM, ANQGSEA. The CDR3 consists of 16 residues. Here the CDR3 reads CSVVLRGASLGYEQFF. CDR3 nucleotide sequence: TGCAGCGTTGTCCTTCGTGGAGCCTCCTTAGGCTATGAGCAGTTCTTC.

This clonotype was seen more than once but under ten times. The chain joins TRBV14 to TRBJ2-1; D is perhaps TRBD2 (6 bases). Germline loops: CDR1 SGHDN, CDR2 FVKESK. V was cut by 1 base and J by 7 bases, with 11 bases left in between. This CDR3 comprises 14 residues. The CDR3 is CASSQGDFQNEQFF. The CDR3 DNA follows: TGTGCCAGCAGCCAAGGGGACTTTCAGAATGAGCAGTTCTTC. Full variable domain (remainder filled in from reference TRBV14 and TRBJ2-1): EAGVTQFPSHSVIEKGQTVTLRCDPISGHDNLYWYRRVMGKEIKFLLHFVKESKQDESGMPNNRFLAERTGGTYSTLKVQPAELEDSGVYFCASSQGDFQNEQFFGPGTRLTVL.

This clonotype was seen a handful of times. This chain links TRBV6-2 or TRBV6-3 with TRBJ2-7; 8 bases align to TRBD2. With V trimmed by 3 bases and J by 9 bases, 10 bases remained unmatched. The CDR3 runs to 14 residues. Germline V CDR1 and CDR2: MNHEY, SVGEGT. This CDR3 is CASSYVSGGLMQYF. CDR3 DNA: TGTGCCAGCAGTTATGTTTCGGGAGGGCTGATGCAGTACTTC.

DNA for the CDR3: TGTGCCTGGAGTGTATCGGGGTACAATGAGCAGTTCTTC. Translating it yields CAWSVSGYNEQFF. This chain connects TRBV30 to TRBJ2-1; weak D call: TRBD2 (5 bases). The CDR3 covers 13 residues. CDR1 and CDR2 from the germline V gene are GTSNPN and SVGIG (reference sequence). The V end was cut by 0 bases, the J end by 4 bases, with 7 bases between.

This clonotype was detected ten times or more. The V call is TRBV12-3 or TRBV12-4, the J call TRBJ2-5, with D unclear. The V and J ends lost 5 bases and 5 bases respectively, with 9 bases between them. There are 12 residues in the CDR3. Here the CDR3 DNA reads TGTGCCAGCAGTACCGGGCCGGAGACCCAGTACTTC. This encodes CASSTGPETQYF.

This clonotype was observed at least ten times. The rearrangement links TRBV11-2 to TRBJ2-1; TRBD1 aligns across 9 bases. The germline CDR1 and CDR2 sequences are SGHAT and FQNNGV. The CDR3 contains 15 residues. J lost 7 bases, V lost 6 bases, and 10 bases had no gene match. The CDR3 nucleotides are TGTGCCAGCAGTTCCGGGACAGGGCTTGGGAATGAGCAGTTCTTC. This translates into CASSSGTGLGNEQFF.

The chain joins TRBV28 to TRBJ2-7; no reliable D call. Trimming shortened V by 3 bases and J by 4 bases, and 10 bases separated the two germline ends. CDR3 length equals 13 residues. Germline CDR1 MDHEN, CDR2 SYDVKM. CDR3 DNA: TGTGCCAGCAGTTTTAGAGGCCGATACGAGCAGTACTTC. Its protein is CASSFRGRYEQYF. Together with reference TRBV28 and TRBJ2-7, the CDR3 gives the full variable domain: DVKVTQSSRYLVKRTGEKVFLECVQDMDHENMFWYRQDPGLGLRLIYFSYDVKMKEKGDIPEGYSVSREKKERFSLILESASTNQTSMYLCASSFRGRYEQYFGPGTRLTVT.

The V gene is TRBV9, the J gene TRBJ2-7; D might be TRBD1 or TRBD2, each matching 5 bases. Trimming pared 3 bases from V and 6 bases from J, leaving 16 bases between. CDR1 and CDR2 from the germline V gene are SGDLS and YYNGEE. The CDR3 loop spans 14 amino acids. The DNA of the CDR3 is TGTGCCAGCAGCGGGGGACCAGATATCGGCGAGCAGTACTTC. It encodes CASSGGPDIGEQYF.

This clonotype has ten or more counts. CDR3 DNA sequence: TGTGCCAGCAATCGAGGGAGGAACACTGAAGCTTTCTTT. This gives the protein CASNRGRNTEAFF. This chain links TRBV25-1 with TRBJ1-1; D call uncertain. Germline V gene sequence: CDR1 MGHDK, CDR2 SYGVNS. CDR3 length: 13 residues. V was pared by 7 bases and J by 1 base, with 10 bases between. The full variable domain, with the rest looked up from reference TRBV25-1 and TRBJ1-1, is EADIYQTPRYLVIGTGKKITLECSQTMGHDKMYWYQQDPGMELHLIHYSYGVNSTEKGDLSSESTVSRIRTEHFPLTLESARPSHTSQYLCASNRGRNTEAFFGQGTRLTVV.

A few counts support this clonotype. J is TRBJ2-7 and V is TRBV7-8, with 8 bases identical to TRBD1. Germline CDR1 reads SGHVS; CDR2 reads FQNEAQ. V lost 4 bases to trimming and J lost 2 bases; unmatched junction nucleotides: 4. The CDR3 loop spans 14 amino acids. CDR3 DNA sequence: TGTGCCAGCAGCTCAGTGACAGGGGCCTACGAGCAGTACTTC. Amino acids: CASSSVTGAYEQYF.

This clonotype has just a few counts. This rearrangement joins TRBV7-9 to TRBJ2-5; D possibly corresponds to TRBD1 (5 bases). The V gene's germline CDR1 is SEHNR and CDR2 FQNEAQ (reference sequence). V was pared by 5 bases and J by 7 bases, with 20 bases between. The length of the CDR3 is 15 residues. The CDR3 protein is CASSHGRKGRGTQYF. CDR3 in DNA: TGTGCCAGCAGCCACGGACGGAAGGGGCGTGGGACCCAGTACTTC.

The gene calls are TRBV5-1 and TRBJ2-1; D is undetermined. Deletions cut 0 bases from V and 3 bases from J, with 7 bases between. This CDR3 is 14 amino acids long. CDR1 is SGHRS, CDR2 YFSETQ, per germline. The CDR3 region is CASSLETRYNEQFF. The CDR3 nucleotides read TGCGCCAGCAGCTTGGAGACCCGCTACAATGAGCAGTTCTTC.

The rearrangement links TRBV11-2 to TRBJ1-5; 7 bases align to TRBD1. This CDR3 comprises 13 residues. The V segment lost 5 bases and the J segment 8 bases; nucleotides outside the gene matches: 6. Germline CDR1 is SGHAT and CDR2 is FQNNGV. The CDR3 DNA reads TGTGCCAGCAGCCCGGGACAGTCGGAGCCCCAGCATTTT. Translation: CASSPGQSEPQHF. Looking up the rest from reference TRBV11-2 and TRBJ1-5 gives the full variable domain: EAGVAQSPRYKIIEKRQSVAFWCNPISGHATLYWYQQILGQGPKLLIQFQNNGVVDDSQLPKDRFSAERLKGVDSTLKIQPAKLEDSAVYLCASSPGQSEPQHFGDGTRLSIL.

There are a few counts of this clonotype. The V and J genes are TRBV18 and TRBJ2-1, with TRBD2 matching over 11 bases. CDR3 length equals 15 residues. Germline V gene data show CDR1 as KGHSH and CDR2 as LQKENI. With V trimmed by 8 bases and J by 9 bases, 12 bases remained unmatched. CDR3 nucleotide sequence: TGTGCCAGCACTCAAGGGCTAGCGGGAGGAACTGAGCAGTTCTTC. Its translation: CASTQGLAGGTEQFF.

This clonotype has only a few counts. The J gene is TRBJ2-1, the V gene TRBV3-1, with D possibly TRBD2 on 5 matching bases. Trimming removed 3 bases from V and 0 bases from J, with 12 bases in between. Germline V gene data show CDR1 as LGHDT and CDR2 as YNNKEL (reference sequence). The CDR3 extends over 16 amino acids. CDR3 sequence reads: CASSHAGLSSYNEQFF. CDR3 nucleotides: TGTGCCAGCAGCCATGCGGGCCTAAGCTCCTACAATGAGCAGTTCTTC.

The table lists this clonotype with many counts. The chain uses TRBV28 and TRBJ2-3, with 10 bases identical to TRBD1. Germline assignment: CDR1 MDHEN and CDR2 SYDVKM. The CDR3 runs 16 residues. Germline trimming cut 5 bases from V and 2 bases from J; bases unmatched to any gene: 7. In DNA form, the CDR3 reads TGTGCCAGCAGTCTAGGGACAGGGGATTACACAGATACGCAGTATTTT. This codes for CASSLGTGDYTDTQYF.

The chain combines TRBV19 with TRBJ2-2; D possibly corresponds to TRBD1 (5 bases). The CDR3 is 12 amino acids. Germline values: CDR1 LNHDA, CDR2 SQIVND (reference sequence). The V end was cut by 9 bases, the J end by 6 bases, with 11 bases between. CDR3 residues: CASEARAGELFF. In DNA form, the CDR3 reads TGTGCCAGCGAGGCCAGGGCCGGGGAGCTGTTTTTT.

In regard to this clonotype: This could be a read error, since a much larger clone is one nucleotide away. This chain uses TRBV3-1 with TRBJ2-7; perhaps TRBD2 as D (5 bases). This CDR3 region has 13 residues. Germline V gene lookup returns CDR1 LGHDT and CDR2 YNNKEL (reference sequence). CDR3 in amino acids: CASSPGFSYERYF. The CDR3 DNA reads as TGTGCCAGCAGCCCGGGATTTTCCTACGAGCGGTACTTC.

A few counts support this clonotype. The V call is TRBV7-3, the J call TRBJ2-7, with 8 bases identical to TRBD1. Germline CDR1 and CDR2: SGHTA and FQGTGA. Trimming at V came to 3 bases and at J to 4 bases, leaving 8 bases not matched to a gene. The CDR3 runs to 15 residues. The CDR3 is CASSFTGTGSYEQYF. In DNA, the CDR3 is TGTGCCAGCAGCTTCACCGGGACAGGTTCATACGAGCAGTACTTC.

J is TRBJ2-7 and V is TRBV19; D not certain. In germline, CDR1 is LNHDA, CDR2 SQIVND (reference sequence). This CDR3 has 14 residues. The V end lost 0 bases, the J end lost 0 bases, and 6 bases lay between the germline ends. The CDR3 sequence is CASSIEGNSYEQYF. CDR3 coding DNA: TGTGCCAGTAGTATAGAGGGGAACTCCTACGAGCAGTACTTC.

V is TRBV7-2 and J is TRBJ2-3; D ambiguous. The V and J ends lost 4 bases and 3 bases respectively, with 8 bases between them. Germline V gene data show CDR1 as SGHTA and CDR2 as FQGNSA. The CDR3 length is 13 residues. In nucleotides, the CDR3 is TGTGCCAGCAGCTACAAGCTGACAGATACGCAGTATTTT. Its protein product is CASSYKLTDTQYF.

This clonotype has a handful of counts. The chain uses TRBV12-3 or TRBV12-4 and TRBJ2-7, with 12 bases that match TRBD1. The J segment lost 3 bases and the V segment lost 5 bases, leaving 5 bases of the junction unmatched. The CDR3 sequence is 15 residues long. DNA of the CDR3: TGTGCCAGCAGTCGCCGGGACAGGGGGCACTACGAGCAGTACTTC. This sequence encodes CASSRRDRGHYEQYF.

This chain links TRBV4-1 with TRBJ2-5; weak D call: TRBD1 (5 bases). In germline, CDR1 is MGHRA, CDR2 YSYEKL. V was clipped by 2 bases and J by 5 bases, with 15 bases between them. The CDR3 consists of 15 residues. This chain's CDR3 is CASSQQWTPQETQYF. The CDR3 bases are TGCGCCAGCAGCCAACAGTGGACACCGCAGGAGACCCAGTACTTC.